This T cell receptor (beta chain) was recorded in a study of T cell responses to AZD1222 COVID-19 vaccine. Researchers grouped second doses given at about 4 or about 12 weeks into one pool. Using immunoSEQ multiplex PCR, the repertoire was profiled, and TCRdb retains in-frame clones only, with some absent. This table holds 95,000 to 100,000 clones, 87% found once. The CDR3 is made up of 15 amino acids. Looked up from germline, CDR1 is SGHNT and CDR2 is YYREEE (reference sequence). The V end lost 4 bases, the J end lost 0 bases, and 14 bases lay between the germline ends. The source was peripheral blood, collected 28 days after the second AZD1222 dose. This clonotype was obtained from an adult who received the AZD1222 COVID-19 vaccine. This sequence joins TRBV5-4 and TRBJ2-7, with D perhaps matching TRBD1 or TRBD2 (6 bases each). The chain's CDR3 is CASSPGAGTSYEQYF. CDR3 in DNA: TGTGCCAGCAGCCCGGGGGCCGGAACCTCCTACGAGCAGTACTTC.